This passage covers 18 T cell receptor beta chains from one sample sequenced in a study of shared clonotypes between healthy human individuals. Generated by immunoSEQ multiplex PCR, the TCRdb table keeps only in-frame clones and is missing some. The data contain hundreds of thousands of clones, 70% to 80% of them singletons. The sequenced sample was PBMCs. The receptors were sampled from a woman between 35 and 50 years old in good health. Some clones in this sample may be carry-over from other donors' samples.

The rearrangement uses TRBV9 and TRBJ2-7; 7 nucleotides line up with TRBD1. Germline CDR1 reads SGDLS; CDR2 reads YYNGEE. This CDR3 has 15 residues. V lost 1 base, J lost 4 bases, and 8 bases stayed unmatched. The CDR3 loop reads CASSVTGTAPYEQYF. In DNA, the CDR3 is TGTGCCAGCAGCGTAACCGGGACAGCGCCATACGAGCAGTACTTC.

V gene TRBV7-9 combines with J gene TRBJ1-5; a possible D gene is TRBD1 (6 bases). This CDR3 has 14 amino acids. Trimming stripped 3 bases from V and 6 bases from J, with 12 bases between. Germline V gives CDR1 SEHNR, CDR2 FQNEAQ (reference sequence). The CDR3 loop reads CASSFGPGVQPQHF. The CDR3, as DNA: TGTGCCAGCAGCTTTGGTCCAGGGGTTCAGCCCCAGCATTTT. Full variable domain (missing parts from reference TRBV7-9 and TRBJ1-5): DTGVSQNPRHKITKRGQNVTFRCDPISEHNRLYWYRQTLGQGPEFLTYFQNEAQLEKSRLLSDRFSAERPKGSFSTLEIQRTEQGDSAMYLCASSFGPGVQPQHFGDGTRLSIL.

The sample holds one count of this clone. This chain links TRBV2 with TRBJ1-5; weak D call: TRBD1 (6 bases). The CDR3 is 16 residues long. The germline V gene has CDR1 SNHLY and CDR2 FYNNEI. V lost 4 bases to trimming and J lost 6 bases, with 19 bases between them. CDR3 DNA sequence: TGTGCCAGCAGTGCGACACAGGGCCGGTGGGGTCAGCCCCAGCATTTT. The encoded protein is CASSATQGRWGQPQHF.

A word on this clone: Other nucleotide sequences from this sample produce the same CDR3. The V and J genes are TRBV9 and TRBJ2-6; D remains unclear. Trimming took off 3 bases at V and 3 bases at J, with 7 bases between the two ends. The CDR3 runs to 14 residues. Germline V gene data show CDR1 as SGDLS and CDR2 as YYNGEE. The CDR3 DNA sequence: TGTGCCAGCAGCGAGCCTAGTGGGGCCAACGTCCTGACTTTC. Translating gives CASSEPSGANVLTF.

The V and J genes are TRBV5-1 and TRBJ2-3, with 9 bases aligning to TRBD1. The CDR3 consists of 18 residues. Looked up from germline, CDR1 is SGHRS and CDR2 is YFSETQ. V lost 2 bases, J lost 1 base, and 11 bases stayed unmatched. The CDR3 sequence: CASSFGQGRLPRTDTQYF. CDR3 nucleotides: TGCGCCAGCAGCTTTGGACAGGGGCGGTTGCCCCGCACAGATACGCAGTATTTT.

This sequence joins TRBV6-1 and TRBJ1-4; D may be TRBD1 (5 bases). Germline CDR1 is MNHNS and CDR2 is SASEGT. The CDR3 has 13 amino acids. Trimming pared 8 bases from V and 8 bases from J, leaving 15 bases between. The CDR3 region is CASDGDRGEKLFF. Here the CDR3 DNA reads TGTGCCAGCGATGGGGACCGAGGGGAAAAACTGTTTTTT.

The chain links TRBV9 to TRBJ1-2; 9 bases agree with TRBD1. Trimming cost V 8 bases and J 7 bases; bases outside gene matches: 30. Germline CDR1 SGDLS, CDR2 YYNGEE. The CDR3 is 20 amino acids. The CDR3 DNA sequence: TGTGCCAGTCATTTTAACTGGGGACCGGGACAGGGACTGATGGGACCTGGCTACACCTTC. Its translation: CASHFNWGPGQGLMGPGYTF.

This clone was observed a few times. The CDR3 is CAWADGSNQPQHF. The CDR3 DNA sequence: TGTGCCTGGGCCGACGGGAGCAATCAGCCCCAGCATTTT. The chain recombines TRBV30 with TRBJ1-5, with D uncertain. Germline CDR1 reads GTSNPN; CDR2 reads SVGIG (reference sequence). This CDR3 region has 13 residues. V was pared by 5 bases and J by 1 base, with 9 bases between.

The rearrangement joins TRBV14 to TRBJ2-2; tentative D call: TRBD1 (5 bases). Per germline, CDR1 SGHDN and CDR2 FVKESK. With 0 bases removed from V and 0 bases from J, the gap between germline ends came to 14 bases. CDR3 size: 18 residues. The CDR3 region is CASSQDRGGPTNTGELFF. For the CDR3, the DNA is TGTGCCAGCAGCCAAGATAGGGGTGGACCAACGAACACCGGGGAGCTGTTTTTT.

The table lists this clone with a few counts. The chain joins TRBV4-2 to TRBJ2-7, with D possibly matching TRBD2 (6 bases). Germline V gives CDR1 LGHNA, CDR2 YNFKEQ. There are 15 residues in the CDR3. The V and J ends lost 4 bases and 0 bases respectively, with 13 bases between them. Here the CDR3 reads CASSPPGGFSYEQYF. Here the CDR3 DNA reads TGTGCCAGCAGCCCGCCCGGGGGATTCTCCTACGAGCAGTACTTC.

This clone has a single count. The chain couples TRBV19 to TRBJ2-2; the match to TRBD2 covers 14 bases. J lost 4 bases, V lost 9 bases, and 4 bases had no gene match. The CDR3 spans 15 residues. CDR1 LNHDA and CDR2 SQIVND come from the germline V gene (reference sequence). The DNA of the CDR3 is TGTGCCAGCCGGGGACTAGCGGGAGCCACCGGGGAGCTGTTTTTT. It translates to CASRGLAGATGELFF.

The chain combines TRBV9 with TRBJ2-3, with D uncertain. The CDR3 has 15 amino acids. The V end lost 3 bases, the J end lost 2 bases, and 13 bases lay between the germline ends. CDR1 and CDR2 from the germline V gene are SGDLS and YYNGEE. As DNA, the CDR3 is TGTGCCAGCAGCGAGGACGCCCTACACACAGATACGCAGTATTTT. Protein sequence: CASSEDALHTDTQYF.

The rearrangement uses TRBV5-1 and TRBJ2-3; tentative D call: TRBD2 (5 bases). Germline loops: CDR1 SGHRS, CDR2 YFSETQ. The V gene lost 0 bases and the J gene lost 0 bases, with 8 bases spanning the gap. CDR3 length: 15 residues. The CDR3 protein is CASSLASGSTDTQYF. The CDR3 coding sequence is TGCGCCAGCAGCTTGGCGTCGGGAAGCACAGATACGCAGTATTTT.

CDR3 region: CASSFPDRGSLQYF. In DNA, the CDR3 is TGTGCCAGCAGCTTCCCGGACAGGGGGAGTTTGCAGTACTTC. The V call is TRBV5-4, the J call TRBJ2-7; 10 bases match TRBD1. Trimming removed 2 bases from V and 9 bases from J; junction bases left unmatched: 8. CDR3 length equals 14 residues. Looked up from germline, CDR1 is SGHNT and CDR2 is YYREEE (reference sequence).

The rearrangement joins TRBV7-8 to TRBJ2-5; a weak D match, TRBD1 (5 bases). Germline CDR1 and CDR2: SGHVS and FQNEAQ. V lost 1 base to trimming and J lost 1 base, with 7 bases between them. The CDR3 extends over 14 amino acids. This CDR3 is CASSLGGRQETQYF. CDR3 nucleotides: TGTGCCAGCAGCTTAGGGGGCCGCCAAGAGACCCAGTACTTC.

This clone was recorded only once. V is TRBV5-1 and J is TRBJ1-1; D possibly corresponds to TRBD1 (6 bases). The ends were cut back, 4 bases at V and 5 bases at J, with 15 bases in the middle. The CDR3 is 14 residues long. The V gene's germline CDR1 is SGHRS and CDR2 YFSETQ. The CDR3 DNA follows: TGCGCCAGCAGCCAAAGGACAGCCGATACTGAAGCTTTCTTT. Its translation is CASSQRTADTEAFF.

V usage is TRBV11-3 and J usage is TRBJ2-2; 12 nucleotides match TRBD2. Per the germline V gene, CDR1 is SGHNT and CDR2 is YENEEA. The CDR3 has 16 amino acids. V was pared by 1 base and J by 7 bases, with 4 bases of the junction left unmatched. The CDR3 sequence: CASSLGLAGVSGELFF. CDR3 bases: TGTGCCAGCAGCTTAGGACTAGCGGGAGTTAGCGGGGAGCTGTTTTTT.

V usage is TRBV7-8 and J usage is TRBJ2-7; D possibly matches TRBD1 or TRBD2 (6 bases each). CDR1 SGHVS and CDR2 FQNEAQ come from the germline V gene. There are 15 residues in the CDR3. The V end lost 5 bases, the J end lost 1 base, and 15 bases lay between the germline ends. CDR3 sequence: CASSQRGTISYEQYF. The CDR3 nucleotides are TGTGCCAGCAGCCAACGGGGGACAATTTCCTACGAGCAGTACTTC.